This T cell receptor (beta chain) was identified during a study of cytomegalovirus exposure and HLA in healthy donors. Findings and caveats of the study: In a later analysis, across HLA loci, associated TCR counts were highest for DRB1, lowest for HLA-C.

60 Vbeta and 13 Jbeta primers were used in PCR. Generated by immunoSEQ multiplex PCR, the TCRdb table keeps only in-frame clones and is missing some. The profile shows under 200,000 clones, around two thirds of them singletons. Trimming took 1 base from V and 4 from J; bases not matched to a gene: 17. There are 19 residues in the CDR3. Germline V gene lookup returns CDR1 MNHNS and CDR2 SASEGT. This clone occurred a few times. Its antigen is unknown. This chain links TRBV6-1 with TRBJ2-3; the match to TRBD2 covers 7 bases. The sequence was collected from a man in his forties in good health and CMV-seronegative. Source material: PBMCs. The CDR3, as DNA: TGTGCCAGCAGTGAAGGGGTGGAGGAAGGACTAGGCGGCGCAGATACGCAGTATTTT. Translated, it gives CASSEGVEEGLGGADTQYF.